This TCR beta chain was identified in a study of blood T cell repertoires in COVID-19. Repertoires were generated with immunoSEQ multiplex PCR, while TCRdb's copy carries only in-frame clones and drops some. The data contain 240,000 or so clones, roughly 91% of them singletons. The receptor was isolated from a man aged 40-49 years who had recovered from COVID-19. Specimen: PBMCs or T cells enriched from blood (not recorded which).

CDR3 DNA: TGCGCCACCGGGATGACTGTGAACACTGAAGCTTTCTTT. This sequence encodes CATGMTVNTEAFF. V usage is TRBV5-1 and J usage is TRBJ1-1; D is uncertain. CDR1 is SGHRS and CDR2 is YFSETQ in the germline V gene. Trimming left V 9 bases short and J 0 bases short, with 12 bases between. CDR3 length: 13 residues.